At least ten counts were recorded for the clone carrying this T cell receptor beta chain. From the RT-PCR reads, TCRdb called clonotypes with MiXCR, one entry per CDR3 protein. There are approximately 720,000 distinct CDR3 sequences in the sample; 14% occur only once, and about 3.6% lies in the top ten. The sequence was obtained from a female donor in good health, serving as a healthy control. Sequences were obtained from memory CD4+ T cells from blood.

The DNA of the CDR3 is TGCGCCAGCAGCCCTACTGAGGGGCGGAATTCACCCCTCCACTTT. Its protein is CASSPTEGRNSPLHF. The chain carries TRBV4-3 and TRBJ1-6, with TRBD1 as a possible D gene (5 bases). CDR3 length: 15 residues. The V gene's germline CDR1 is LGHNA and CDR2 YSLEER. Trimming removed 4 bases at V and 7 bases at J, with 14 bases between.